This TCR beta chain was sequenced in a study of PD-1 blockade in mismatch repair-deficient tumors. The V gene's germline CDR1 is SGHRS and CDR2 YFSETQ. CDR3 length: 19 residues. Trimming shortened V by 3 bases and J by 0 bases, and 25 bases separated the two germline ends. Using immunoSEQ multiplex PCR, the repertoire was profiled, and TCRdb retains in-frame clones only, with some absent. This table has under 150,000 clones, about nine tenths appearing once. The TCR was taken from an adult with mismatch repair-deficient cancer. The specimen was peripheral blood, collected roughly 70 weeks after starting pembrolizumab. V and J are TRBV5-1 and TRBJ2-7, with a tentative D call TRBD1 (6 bases). The CDR3 nucleotides read TGCGCCAGCAGCTCGATTCCGGGACACCTGGCGAAGAGCTCCTACGAGCAGTACTTC. Protein: CASSSIPGHLAKSSYEQYF.